This TCR beta chain came from a study of spatial heterogeneity in lung cancer. The wider study: Detected sequences consistently included more beta-chain ones than alpha-chain ones. Overall study results and limits: Follow-up blood showed ubiquitous expanded tumor TCRs less than blood at resection did.

Individual TCR cDNA molecules each bore their own unique molecular identifier. Using its own MiXCR run on the 5' RACE reads, TCRdb lists one record per CDR3 protein. The repertoire includes about 85,000 distinct CDR3 sequences, approximately 18% of them detected once, and around 5.9% sits in the top ten. Note on this clonotype: What it binds is unknown.

Time point denoted: sample taken at primary tumor resection. TCRs were sequenced from unsorted whole RNA of tumor, nontumor lung or PBMC. There were 65 or so donors, all of them untreated patients with early-stage non-small cell lung cancer. This CDR3 spans 13 amino acids. Per germline, CDR1 SNHLY and CDR2 FYNNEI. The V and J ends lost 1 base and 8 bases respectively, with 9 bases between them. This sequence originates from a male donor with early-stage non-small cell lung cancer. V and J are TRBV2 and TRBJ2-1; a possible D gene is TRBD2 (5 bases). Sequencing was performed on PBMCs, taken at surgery. The CDR3 reads CASSEGLAYEQFF. CDR3 nucleotides: TGTGCCAGCAGTGAAGGGCTAGCCTATGAGCAGTTCTTC.